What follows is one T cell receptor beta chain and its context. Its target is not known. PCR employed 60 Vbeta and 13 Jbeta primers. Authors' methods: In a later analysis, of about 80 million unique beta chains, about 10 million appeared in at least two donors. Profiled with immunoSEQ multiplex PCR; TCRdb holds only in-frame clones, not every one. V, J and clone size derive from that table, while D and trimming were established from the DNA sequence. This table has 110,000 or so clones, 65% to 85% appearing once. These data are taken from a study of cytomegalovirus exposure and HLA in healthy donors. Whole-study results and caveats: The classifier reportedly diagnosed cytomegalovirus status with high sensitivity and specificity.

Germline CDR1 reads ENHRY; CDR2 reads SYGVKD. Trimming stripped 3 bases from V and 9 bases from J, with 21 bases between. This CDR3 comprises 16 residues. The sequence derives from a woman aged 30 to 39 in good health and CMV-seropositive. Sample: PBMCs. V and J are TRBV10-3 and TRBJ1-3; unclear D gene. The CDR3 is CAISELATPRLGTIYF. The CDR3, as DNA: TGTGCCATCAGTGAATTAGCGACGCCCCGGTTGGGCACCATATATTTT.